What follows are 19 T cell receptor beta chains derived from one specimen sequenced in a study of vaccination effects on CD4 cells after COVID-19. These receptors have no identified antigens. Viral peptide pools were used in the ViraFEST assay to expand antigen-specific CD4+ T cells, and sequencing came afterward. Culture lasted about nine days before CD4+ T cell isolation. The participants, recipients of two vaccine doses, got either BNT162b2 or mRNA-1273. Only in-frame clones appear in the TCRdb table, and some are missing; sequencing was by immunoSEQ multiplex PCR. The sample has tens of thousands of clones; 81% are singletons. This sample comprised CD4+ T cells from PBMCs cultured with HCoV-229E spike peptides, obtained after COVID-19 vaccination. The receptors were sampled from a human donor who received a COVID-19 vaccine.

J is TRBJ2-1 and V is TRBV4-1; maybe TRBD1 (8 bases). The germline V and J ends were trimmed by 0 bases and 6 bases, with 15 bases remaining between them. CDR1 is MGHRA and CDR2 is YSYEKL in the germline V gene. CDR3 length equals 16 residues. This CDR3 reads CASSQDINRGGNEQFF. The CDR3 region has the DNA TGCGCCAGCAGCCAAGATATCAACAGGGGGGGCAATGAGCAGTTCTTC.

This sequence joins TRBV29-1 and TRBJ2-3; D not certain. There are 11 residues in the CDR3. V was clipped by 5 bases and J by 4 bases, with 7 bases between them. Germline V gives CDR1 SQVTM, CDR2 ANQGSEA. CDR3 bases: TGCAGCGTTTCCCCCTCAGATACGCAGTATTTT. This gives the protein CSVSPSDTQYF.

J is TRBJ2-1 and V is TRBV7-2, with a weak D call TRBD1 (6 bases). The CDR3 consists of 16 residues. Trimming cost V 1 base and J 6 bases, with 16 bases left between them. Germline-derived CDR1 and CDR2 are SGHTA and FQGNSA. CDR3: CASSLVKETGVNEQFF. CDR3 nucleotide sequence: TGTGCCAGCAGCTTAGTCAAGGAGACAGGCGTCAATGAGCAGTTCTTC.

This clone appeared a few times. This chain uses TRBV6-5 with TRBJ1-2; D might be TRBD1 (5 bases). The CDR3 is 13 amino acids. Looked up from germline, CDR1 is MNHEY and CDR2 is SVGAGI. V was cut by 6 bases and J by 8 bases, with 16 bases left in between. The CDR3 is CASRGRGVAGYTF. The CDR3 region has the DNA TGTGCCAGCAGGGGACGCGGGGTGGCGGGCTACACCTTC.

This chain uses TRBV5-6 with TRBJ2-7; possibly TRBD1 for D (5 bases). Trimming removed 3 bases at V and 4 bases at J, with 11 bases between. CDR1 and CDR2 (germline): SGHDT, YYEEEE. This CDR3 is built from 13 residues. This chain's CDR3 is CASSSQGKYEQYV. The CDR3 DNA is TGTGCCAGCAGCTCCCAGGGAAAATACGAGCAGTACGTC.

The chain links TRBV21-1 to TRBJ1-5; the table names TRBD1, a call not compared with the DNA. TRBV21-1 represents a pseudogene. The CDR3 sequence is 18 residues long. CDR3 region: CASSKELGQPYSNQPQHF. CDR3 bases: TGTGCCAGCAGCAAAGAATTGGGACAGCCATATAGCAATCAGCCCCAGCATTTT.

The rearrangement joins TRBV3-1 (or the pseudogene TRBV3-2) to TRBJ2-3; D remains ambiguous. Germline lookup yields CDR1 LGHDT and CDR2 YNNKEL (reference sequence). The germline V and J ends were trimmed by 5 bases and 3 bases, with 12 bases remaining between them. The CDR3 length is 14 residues. CDR3 bases: TGTGCCAGCAGCTCAAGATACCAGACAGATACGCAGTATTTT. Its translation: CASSSRYQTDTQYF.

V usage is TRBV3-1 (or the pseudogene TRBV3-2) and J usage is TRBJ1-2; D is unclear. CDR3 length: 14 residues. In germline, CDR1 is LGHDT, CDR2 YNNKEL (reference sequence). Trimming left V 1 base short and J 4 bases short, with 10 bases between. The chain's CDR3 is CASSQGRLRYGYTF. The CDR3 DNA is TGTGCCAGCAGCCAAGGGCGATTACGCTATGGCTACACCTTC.

The V and J genes are TRBV13 and TRBJ2-2; 8 positions agree with TRBD2. V shed 5 bases, J shed 4 bases, and the junction held 9 bases outside the gene matches. The CDR3 has 16 amino acids. Germline CDR1 PRHDT, CDR2 FYEKMQ (reference sequence). CDR3 nucleotides: TGTGCCAGCAGCCGATCGGTAGCGGGGATCACCGGGGAGCTGTTTTTT. Amino acids: CASSRSVAGITGELFF. The full variable domain, completed using reference TRBV13 and TRBJ2-2, is AAGVIQSPRHLIKEKRETATLKCYPIPRHDTVYWYQQGPGQDPQFLISFYEKMQSDKGSIPDRFSAQQFSDYHSELNMSSLELGDSALYFCASSRSVAGITGELFFGEGSRLTVL.

CDR3 sequence (DNA): TGTGCCACCCCCCGTGGACTAGCGAGCACAGATACGCAGTATTTT. Translating gives CATPRGLASTDTQYF. This chain joins TRBV27 and TRBJ2-3; 9 positions match TRBD2. Trimming at V came to 10 bases and at J to 0 bases, leaving 8 bases not matched to a gene. Germline V gene lookup returns CDR1 MNHEY and CDR2 SMNVEV (reference sequence). This CDR3 is 15 amino acids long.

The chain couples TRBV30 to TRBJ1-2; a weak D match, TRBD1 (6 bases). The CDR3 contains 12 residues. Trimming removed 1 base at V and 8 bases at J, with 11 bases between. Germline assignment: CDR1 GTSNPN and CDR2 SVGIG (reference sequence). DNA for the CDR3: TGTGCCTGGAGTGAGGGGGGGGGAGGCTACACCTTC. Protein sequence: CAWSEGGGGYTF.

The chain employs TRBV6-5 and TRBJ1-2, with TRBD1 matching over 8 bases. J gave up 4 bases and V 8 bases, and 6 bases lay outside the gene matches. The CDR3 is 13 amino acids. Germline CDR1 reads MNHEY; CDR2 reads SVGAGI. In DNA form, the CDR3 reads TGTGCCAGCGGACAGGGAAGATTCTATGGCTACACCTTC. Translation: CASGQGRFYGYTF.

This chain connects TRBV3-1 (or the pseudogene TRBV3-2) to TRBJ2-7, with a weak D call TRBD1 (6 bases). Trimming cost V 0 bases and J 1 base, with 13 bases left between them. This CDR3 has 16 residues. In germline, CDR1 is LGHDT, CDR2 YNNKEL (reference sequence). This CDR3 reads CASSQDSRGWSYEQYV. In DNA, the CDR3 is TGTGCCAGCAGCCAAGATAGCAGGGGATGGTCCTACGAGCAGTACGTC.

The CDR3 loop reads CASSQVGNTQYF. CDR3 DNA: TGTGCCAGCAGCCAGGTGGGAAATACGCAGTATTTT. This sequence joins TRBV3-1 (or the pseudogene TRBV3-2) and TRBJ2-3; D is ambiguous. The V gene's germline CDR1 is LGHDT and CDR2 YNNKEL (reference sequence). V was shortened by 3 bases and J by 7 bases, with 8 bases between the two germline ends. There are 12 residues in the CDR3.

In this sample, this clone turned up a few times. V gene TRBV21-1 combines with J gene TRBJ1-6. TRBV21-1 is a pseudogene locus. The CDR3 extends over 17 amino acids. For the CDR3, the DNA is TGTGCCAGCAGCAAAGTACAGGGAGGCTCCTATAATTCACCCCTCCACTTT. Encoded protein: CASSKVQGGSYNSPLHF.

The rearrangement joins TRBV4-1 to TRBJ2-2, with D possibly matching TRBD1 (6 bases). The CDR3 is 17 amino acids. V lost 0 bases and J lost 5, with 16 bases in between. Germline CDR1 MGHRA, CDR2 YSYEKL. CDR3 loop: CASSQDSARGRTGELFF. CDR3 nucleotides: TGCGCCAGCAGCCAAGATTCGGCCAGGGGAAGGACCGGGGAGCTGTTTTTT.

This CDR3 reads CASSEPSRPWDTQYF. For the CDR3, the DNA is TGTGCCAGCAGTGAACCCTCGAGACCTTGGGATACGCAGTATTTT. The rearrangement joins TRBV6-1 to TRBJ2-3; no clear D gene. Germline V CDR1 and CDR2: MNHNS, SASEGT. The CDR3 covers 15 residues. The V end was cut by 2 bases, the J end by 6 bases, with 15 bases between.

This chain uses TRBV18 with TRBJ1-6; no clear D. The germline gives CDR1 KGHSH, CDR2 LQKENI. Between the trimmed V and J ends, which lost 3 bases and 10 bases, there was a span of 16 bases. The CDR3 has 15 amino acids. The CDR3 sequence: CASSPSSEGRSPLHF. The CDR3 nucleotides read TGTGCCAGCTCACCCTCCTCTGAGGGAAGGTCACCCCTCCACTTT.

Here the CDR3 DNA reads TGTGCCTGGACCCGCCTACGGGGGGGGCATACCGGGGAGCTGTTTTTT. The encoded protein is CAWTRLRGGHTGELFF. The chain joins TRBV30 to TRBJ2-2; 8 nucleotides align to TRBD2. J lost 5 bases, V lost 4 bases, and 12 bases had no gene match. Germline V gene lookup returns CDR1 GTSNPN and CDR2 SVGIG (reference sequence). The CDR3 sequence is 16 residues long. Combining the CDR3 with reference TRBV30 and TRBJ2-2 gives the whole variable domain SQTIHQWPATLVQPVGSPLSLECTVEGTSNPNLYWYRQAAGRGLQLLFYSVGIGQISSEVPQNLSASRPQDRQFILSSKKLLLSDSGFYLCAWTRLRGGHTGELFFGEGSRLTVL.